The rows below give T cell receptor beta chains drawn from one sample of a study of cytomegalovirus exposure and HLA in healthy donors. TCRdb's table, derived via immunoSEQ multiplex PCR, lists solely in-frame clones and lacks some. The sample carries tens of thousands of clones, approximately 60% recorded once. Sequenced material: PBMCs. These receptors were taken from a woman in her forties or fifties in good health and CMV-seropositive. Both conserved end residues are part of each CDR3. The D gene is left open where the match is weak. The size entry is marked missing in some rows and otherwise reads once, few, many or a size class.

V	D	size	J	CDR3	DNA
TRBV7-8	NA	NA	TRBJ2-6	CASSLIPSGANVLTF	TGTGCCAGCAGCCTAATACCCTCTGGGGCCAACGTCCTGACTTTC
TRBV7-6	NA	NA	TRBJ2-5	CASSFRGGSETQYF	TGTGCCAGCAGCTTTCGGGGAGGATCGGAGACCCAGTACTTC
TRBV7-9	NA	NA	TRBJ1-4	CASSLRGGAGTIGEKLFF	TGTGCCAGCAGCTTAAGGGGAGGAGCAGGGACGATCGGTGAAAAACTGTTTTTT
TRBV14	NA	few	TRBJ2-1	CASSQESRGGSYNEQFF	TGTGCCAGCAGCCAAGAGAGCAGGGGCGGCTCCTACAATGAGCAGTTCTTC
TRBV25-1	NA	NA	TRBJ1-1	CASSEPRGTEAFF	TGTGCCAGCAGTGAGCCAAGGGGCACTGAAGCTTTCTTT
TRBV9	TRBD2	few	TRBJ2-5	CASSVETSGGWGETQYF	TGTGCCAGCAGCGTAGAGACTAGCGGGGGCTGGGGGGAGACCCAGTACTTC
TRBV28	NA	many	TRBJ2-1	CASSPTDRYNEQFF	TGTGCCAGCAGTCCCACGGACAGATACAATGAGCAGTTCTTC
TRBV11-3	NA	NA	TRBJ1-1	CASSFSMDRPNTEAFF	TGTGCCAGCAGCTTCTCTATGGACAGACCGAACACTGAAGCTTTCTTT
TRBV9	TRBD1	NA	TRBJ2-2	CASSDNTGGLDTGELFF	TGTGCCAGCAGCGATAACACAGGGGGCTTGGACACCGGGGAGCTGTTTTTT
TRBV23-1	NA	NA	TRBJ1-5	CASSLRVGCSNQPQHF	TGCGCCAGCAGTCTCAGGGTAGGGTGTTCCAATCAGCCCCAGCATTTT
TRBV28	NA	NA	TRBJ2-3	CASVPSNTDTQYF	TGTGCCAGCGTGCCGAGCAACACAGATACGCAGTATTTT
TRBV21-1	NA	NA	TRBJ2-7	CASSKDSREGHSHEQYF	TGTGCCAGCAGCAAAGATTCCAGGGAAGGGCATAGCCACGAGCAGTACTTC
TRBV27	NA	NA	TRBJ2-3	CASSILTSLGRMSTDTQYF	TGTGCCAGCAGTATACTCACCTCCCTAGGGAGAATGAGCACAGATACGCAGTATTTT
TRBV29-1	TRBD2	few	TRBJ2-3	CSASGELDTQYF	TGCAGCGCCAGCGGGGAATTGGATACGCAGTATTTT
TRBV2	TRBD1	NA	TRBJ1-1	CASGTGWNTEAFF	TGTGCCAGCGGGACAGGTTGGAACACTGAAGCTTTCTTT
TRBV10-2	TRBD1	few	TRBJ1-1	CASSTGGIGEAFF	TGCGCCAGCAGTACAGGGGGGATTGGTGAAGCTTTCTTT
TRBV29-1	TRBD1	many	TRBJ2-1	CSVTGDYNEQFF	TGCAGCGTTACAGGGGACTACAATGAGCAGTTCTTC
TRBV30	NA	NA	TRBJ1-2	CAWSVARVAGYTF	TGTGCCTGGAGTGTAGCAAGAGTTGCTGGCTACACCTTC
TRBV5-4	NA	NA	TRBJ1-6	CASSPEQGLGNSPLHF	TGTGCCAGCAGCCCGGAACAGGGATTGGGTAATTCACCCCTCCACTTT
TRBV7-6	TRBD1	NA	TRBJ1-1	CASSPDPPGQGARTEAFF	TGTGCCAGCAGCCCCGACCCCCCGGGACAGGGGGCTAGAACTGAAGCTTTCTTT
TRBV7-3	NA	NA	TRBJ1-6	CASSLTVSSPLHF	TGTGCCAGCAGCTTAACTGTCTCTTCACCCCTCCACTTT
TRBV11-2	NA	NA	TRBJ2-7	CASSRGTPSSYEQYF	TGTGCCAGCAGCCGCGGGACTCCCAGCTCCTACGAGCAGTACTTC
TRBV19	TRBD1	NA	TRBJ1-5	CASTGGEWNQPQHF	TGTGCCAGTACAGGGGGCGAATGGAATCAGCCCCAGCATTTT
TRBV5-6	TRBD1	NA	TRBJ2-1	CASSLPGTGHNEQFF	TGTGCCAGCAGCTTGCCCGGGACAGGCCACAATGAGCAGTTCTTC
TRBV5-1	TRBD2	NA	TRBJ2-2	CASSLAGARYNTGELFF	TGCGCCAGCAGCCTAGCGGGGGCCCGCTATAACACCGGGGAGCTGTTTTTT
TRBV6-4	NA	NA	TRBJ1-5	CASSAYGRVGNQPQHF	TGTGCCAGCAGTGCTTACGGCAGGGTGGGCAATCAGCCCCAGCATTTT
TRBV10-2	TRBD1	NA	TRBJ1-5	CASSEGQGDRASQPQHF	TGCGCCAGCAGTGAGGGCCAGGGGGACAGGGCGAGTCAGCCCCAGCATTTT
TRBV6-6	NA	NA	TRBJ1-5	CASTRGSNQPQHF	TGTGCCAGCACCCGAGGTAGCAATCAGCCCCAGCATTTT
TRBV4-3	NA	NA	TRBJ1-2	CASSQAYGEGYGYTF	TGCGCCAGCAGCCAAGCGTACGGGGAGGGCTATGGCTACACCTTC
TRBV18	NA	once	TRBJ1-1	CASSPRGGEGTEAFF	TGTGCCAGCTCACCACGGGGGGGCGAGGGCACTGAAGCTTTCTTT
TRBV27	TRBD2	NA	TRBJ2-1	CASILRAGGWEEQFF	TGTGCCAGCATTCTAAGAGCGGGGGGGTGGGAAGAGCAGTTCTTC
TRBV7-6	NA	NA	TRBJ2-3	CASSSPETPDTQYF	TGTGCCAGCAGCTCCCCAGAAACGCCAGATACGCAGTATTTT
TRBV11-2	NA	NA	TRBJ2-5	CASSFGGRETQYF	TGTGCCAGCAGCTTCGGGGGGCGGGAGACCCAGTACTTC
TRBV28	NA	NA	TRBJ2-7	CASIGGGGGKSEQYF	TGTGCCAGCATTGGCGGTGGGGGAGGAAAAAGCGAGCAGTACTTC
TRBV28	TRBD1	NA	TRBJ2-7	CASSDRDRAVYEQYF	TGTGCCAGCAGTGACCGGGACAGGGCTGTCTACGAGCAGTACTTC
TRBV19	TRBD2	medium-sized	TRBJ2-1	CASSTTSGDYNEQFF	TGTGCCAGTAGTACAACTAGCGGGGACTACAATGAGCAGTTCTTC
TRBV4-1	TRBD2	few	TRBJ2-1	CASSPGLAGVSSYNEQFF	TGCGCCAGCAGCCCCGGACTAGCGGGGGTCAGCTCCTACAATGAGCAGTTCTTC
TRBV19	NA	NA	TRBJ2-1	CASSASLQLSSYNEQFF	TGTGCCAGTAGTGCCTCCTTACAGCTAAGCTCCTACAATGAGCAGTTCTTC
TRBV7-9	TRBD1	NA	TRBJ1-2	CASSVHRGAYGYTF	TGTGCCAGCAGCGTACACAGGGGTGCCTATGGCTACACCTTC
TRBV9	NA	NA	TRBJ1-2	CASSVGRDYGYTF	TGTGCCAGCAGCGTAGGCCGGGATTATGGCTACACCTTC
TRBV2	TRBD2	NA	TRBJ2-5	CASSEISGGETQYF	TGTGCCAGCAGTGAAATTAGCGGGGGGGAGACCCAGTACTTC
TRBV27	TRBD1	NA	TRBJ2-7	CASSWRQGAYEQYF	TGTGCCAGCAGTTGGAGACAGGGGGCTTACGAGCAGTACTTC
TRBV6-1	TRBD1	NA	TRBJ1-5	CASTSGTGVQPQHF	TGTGCCAGCACCTCCGGGACAGGGGTACAGCCCCAGCATTTT
TRBV6-5	NA	NA	TRBJ1-6	CASRPRGAPLHF	TGTGCCAGCAGACCACGGGGGGCGCCCCTCCACTTT
TRBV7-2	TRBD2	NA	TRBJ2-1	CASSLTGGRDEQFF	TGTGCCAGCAGCTTAACGGGGGGGAGGGATGAGCAGTTCTTC
TRBV29-1	TRBD1	NA	TRBJ1-1	CSALGQGSTEAFF	TGCAGCGCACTGGGACAGGGGAGCACTGAAGCTTTCTTT
TRBV25-1	NA	few	TRBJ2-7	CASSENGGGKGVEQYF	TGTGCCAGCAGTGAAAACGGAGGGGGCAAAGGAGTCGAGCAGTACTTC
TRBV5-4	TRBD2	few	TRBJ2-7	CASSPGLAGIYEQYF	TGTGCCAGCAGCCCGGGACTAGCGGGCATCTACGAGCAGTACTTC
TRBV19	NA	few	TRBJ1-1	CASSPTTANTEAFF	TGTGCCAGTAGTCCCACGACAGCGAACACTGAAGCTTTCTTT
TRBV15	TRBD1	NA	TRBJ1-1	CATSREGGQGDTEAFF	TGTGCCACCAGCAGAGAGGGGGGACAGGGGGACACTGAAGCTTTCTTT
TRBV9	NA	NA	TRBJ2-2	CASSVGLSGELFF	TGTGCCAGCAGCGTAGGACTCTCCGGGGAGCTGTTTTTT
TRBV15	TRBD2	NA	TRBJ2-1	CATSRTSGAYNEQFF	TGTGCCACCAGCAGGACTAGCGGGGCTTACAATGAGCAGTTCTTC
TRBV9	NA	NA	TRBJ2-5	CASSSPVQETQYF	TGTGCCAGCAGCTCCCCCGTACAAGAGACCCAGTACTTC
TRBV15	NA	NA	TRBJ2-3	CATSRELAPDTQYF	TGTGCCACCAGCAGAGAACTAGCCCCAGATACGCAGTATTTT
TRBV5-4	TRBD2	NA	TRBJ2-3	CASSLRAGGPAITDTQYF	TGTGCCAGCAGCTTGAGAGCGGGGGGGCCAGCTATTACAGATACGCAGTATTTT
TRBV4-3	NA	NA	TRBJ1-5	CASSQDGWGQPQHF	TGCGCCAGCAGCCAAGATGGTTGGGGCCAGCCCCAGCATTTT
TRBV5-1	NA	NA	TRBJ1-2	CASSLAGNINYGYTF	TGCGCCAGCAGCTTGGCAGGAAACATTAACTATGGCTACACCTTC